This T cell receptor beta chain appears in the sequencing data of a study of tumor and adjacent non-tumor tissue in lung cancer. Study results and caveats: Shorter survival was associated with higher TCR diversity in tumors. Tumor tissue had significantly higher TCR diversity than normal lung.

No cell sorting was done before RNA was extracted from the tissue. This non-tumor lung sample came from over 3 cm beyond the tumor edge. Donors were chemotherapy-naive, newly diagnosed lung cancer surgical patients in China, August–late 2014. As to this clonotype: Its antigen is undetermined. The germline gene is not matched at one end of the junction; a read error may be the cause.

TCRbeta libraries were built with three rounds of nested PCR, modified from ARM-PCR. TCRdb analysed the multiplex PCR reads with MiXCR anew, one entry per CDR3 protein. The data contain more than 55,000 distinct CDR3 sequences, 76% of them singletons. Germline V CDR1 and CDR2: MNHNS, SASEGT. The CDR3 is 19 residues long. Material for sequencing was distant non-tumor lung tissue. V gene TRBV6-1 combines with J gene TRBJ2-7, with D unclear. This receptor was obtained from a man between 60 and 70 years old with non-small cell lung cancer. In DNA form, the CDR3 reads TGTGTCAGCAGTGTGTGGGTGGGCAGGATAGCCCAAAGCTCCTACGAGCAGCACTTC. This encodes CVSSVWVGRIAQSSYEQHF.